These 20 T cell receptor beta chains came from one sample sequenced in a study of cytomegalovirus exposure and HLA in healthy donors. Here immunoSEQ multiplex PCR was the method, and the copy in TCRdb shows in-frame clones only, minus some. The sample yields about 120,000 clones, 86% seen once. Sample: PBMCs. These receptors all come from a young man in good health and CMV-seronegative.

The gene calls are TRBV19 and TRBJ1-4; possible D gene TRBD1, 6 bases. This CDR3 contains 17 residues. Trimming cost V 3 bases and J 7 bases, with 21 bases left between them. The germline CDR1 and CDR2 sequences are LNHDA and SQIVND (reference sequence). CDR3 sequence (DNA): TGTGCCAGTAGTATCATCCCCACAGGGTATCGTTTTGAAAAACTGTTTTTT. Its translation is CASSIIPTGYRFEKLFF.

This clone has more than one count but fewer than ten. The CDR3 coding sequence is TGTGCCAGCAGCGAAGGGGGGGGCACTGAAGCTTTCTTT. It translates to CASSEGGGTEAFF. The chain combines TRBV28 with TRBJ1-1; perhaps TRBD1 as D (6 bases). V was shortened by 6 bases and J by 4 bases, with 12 bases between the two germline ends. The CDR3 is made up of 13 amino acids. Germline V gives CDR1 MDHEN, CDR2 SYDVKM.

The gene calls are TRBV5-6 and TRBJ2-7; 7 nucleotides agree with TRBD1. The V gene's germline CDR1 is SGHDT and CDR2 YYEEEE. CDR3 length: 12 residues. Losses at the gene ends were 4 bases for V and 6 bases for J; bases not matched to a gene: 4. The CDR3 bases are TGTGCCAGCAGCGCCACAGGGGCCGAGCAGTACTTC. This gives the protein CASSATGAEQYF.

The CDR3, as DNA: TGTGCTAGTGGTTTGCAGAGGAGTGAGCAGTTCTTC. Residues: CASGLQRSEQFF. The chain couples TRBV12-5 to TRBJ2-1; D gene uncertain. V lost 2 bases and J lost 9, with 8 bases in between. This CDR3 has 12 amino acids. The V gene's germline CDR1 is LGHNT and CDR2 FRNRAP.

The rearrangement links TRBV30 to TRBJ1-4; 8 nucleotides line up with TRBD1. The length of the CDR3 is 15 residues. The V and J ends lost 0 bases and 5 bases, in that order; junction bases with no gene match: 5. The germline V gene encodes CDR1 GTSNPN and CDR2 SVGIG (reference sequence). Here the CDR3 reads CAWSVGQGVNEKLFF. The DNA of the CDR3 is TGTGCCTGGAGTGTAGGACAGGGAGTGAATGAAAAACTGTTTTTT.

V usage is TRBV6-5 and J usage is TRBJ2-1; possibly TRBD2 for D (5 bases). CDR3 length: 14 amino acids. Germline lookup yields CDR1 MNHEY and CDR2 SVGAGI. With 5 bases removed from V and 9 bases from J, the gap between germline ends came to 17 bases. In nucleotides, the CDR3 is TGTGCCAGCAGTAACGGGGTCAGGAGCGCTGAGCAGTTCTTC. This codes for CASSNGVRSAEQFF.

This chain links TRBV5-8 with TRBJ2-3, with a tentative D call TRBD1 (5 bases). V was trimmed by 3 bases and J by 7 bases, leaving 12 bases between them. CDR3 length: 13 residues. CDR1 SGHTS and CDR2 YDEGEE come from the germline V gene. The CDR3 nucleotides read TGTGCCAGCAGCTCCATGGGGCTTTATACGCAGTATTTT. As protein: CASSSMGLYTQYF.

This chain links TRBV7-6 with TRBJ1-5; D is unclear. The CDR3 sequence is 14 residues long. Trimming took off 5 bases at V and 0 bases at J, with 8 bases between the two ends. Per the germline V gene, CDR1 is SGHVS and CDR2 is FNYEAQ. CDR3: CASSPTGSNQPQHF. In nucleotides, the CDR3 is TGTGCCAGCAGCCCCACGGGTAGCAATCAGCCCCAGCATTTT. Supplemented by reference TRBV7-6 and TRBJ1-5, the full variable domain reads GAGVSQSPRYKVTKRGQDVALRCDPISGHVSLYWYRQALGQGPEFLTYFNYEAQQDKSGLPNDRFSAERPEGSISTLTIQRTEQRDSAMYRCASSPTGSNQPQHFGDGTRLSIL.

J is TRBJ2-1 and V is TRBV5-1, with TRBD1 matching 9 bases. Germline CDR1 reads SGHRS; CDR2 reads YFSETQ. After removal of 4 bases from V and 4 bases from J, the junction contained 9 bases not matched to a gene. The CDR3 spans 16 residues. The chain's CDR3 is CASSPARGQGYNEQFF. For the CDR3, the DNA is TGCGCCAGCAGCCCTGCACGGGGACAGGGATACAATGAGCAGTTCTTC.

The chain has TRBV7-9 and TRBJ1-2; the D is unclear. CDR3 length equals 15 residues. Between the trimmed V and J ends, which lost 1 base and 5 bases, there was a span of 14 bases. The germline gives CDR1 SEHNR, CDR2 FQNEAQ (reference sequence). CDR3: CASSLEGGSVYGYTF. The CDR3 DNA sequence: TGTGCCAGCAGCTTAGAAGGCGGGTCGGTTTATGGCTACACCTTC. Full variable domain (remainder filled in from reference TRBV7-9 and TRBJ1-2): DTGVSQNPRHKITKRGQNVTFRCDPISEHNRLYWYRQTLGQGPEFLTYFQNEAQLEKSRLLSDRFSAERPKGSFSTLEIQRTEQGDSAMYLCASSLEGGSVYGYTFGSGTRLTVV.

The chain employs TRBV19 and TRBJ2-4, with D possibly TRBD1 on 6 matching bases. Trimming stripped 4 bases from V and 0 bases from J, with 7 bases between. Germline V gene data show CDR1 as LNHDA and CDR2 as SQIVND (reference sequence). The CDR3 runs to 14 residues. The CDR3 DNA sequence: TGTGCCAGTAGTACGGACAGAGCCAAAAACATTCAGTACTTC. Encoded protein: CASSTDRAKNIQYF.

Written as DNA, the CDR3 is TGTGCCAGCAGCTCCCGGGGATATAGCAATCAGCCCCAGCATTTT. This sequence encodes CASSSRGYSNQPQHF. The rearrangement links TRBV6-5 to TRBJ1-5; D is undetermined. The length of the CDR3 is 15 residues. Trimming left V 6 bases short and J 0 bases short, with 12 bases between. Germline-derived CDR1 and CDR2 are MNHEY and SVGAGI.

This clone was recorded only once. This rearrangement joins TRBV30 to TRBJ2-2; D call uncertain. Germline V gene lookup returns CDR1 GTSNPN and CDR2 SVGIG (reference sequence). The length of the CDR3 is 13 residues. V was cut by 1 base and J by 4 bases, with 7 bases left in between. As DNA, the CDR3 is TGTGCCTGGAGTGGGCAGTCCACCGGGGAGCTGTTTTTT. It translates to CAWSGQSTGELFF.

V gene TRBV5-7 combines with J gene TRBJ1-5, with D unclear. TRBV5-7 is annotated as an ORF whose role is uncertain. The CDR3 length is 16 residues. V was cut by 0 bases and J by 5 bases, with 15 bases left in between. CDR3 in amino acids: CASSLALRAKYQPQHF. The CDR3 nucleotides are TGTGCCAGCAGCTTGGCCCTGCGGGCCAAGTATCAGCCCCAGCATTTT.

V gene TRBV2 combines with J gene TRBJ2-3; 11 nucleotides match TRBD2. Germline trimming cut 6 bases from V and 4 bases from J; bases unmatched to any gene: 6. The V gene's germline CDR1 is SNHLY and CDR2 FYNNEI. There are 15 residues in the CDR3. This CDR3 is CASSPGLAVSDTQYF. CDR3 coding DNA: TGTGCCAGCAGCCCGGGACTAGCGGTCTCAGATACGCAGTATTTT.

The V call is TRBV11-2, the J call TRBJ1-2, with D perhaps TRBD1 (5 bases). From germline, CDR1 is SGHAT and CDR2 FQNNGV. The CDR3 has 13 residues. V shed 5 bases and J shed 3 bases, with 10 bases lying between them. In nucleotides, the CDR3 is TGTGCCAGCAGCCAGGGTGAGGACTATGGCTACACCTTC. It is translated as CASSQGEDYGYTF. Based on the CDR3 plus reference TRBV11-2 and TRBJ1-2, the full variable domain is EAGVAQSPRYKIIEKRQSVAFWCNPISGHATLYWYQQILGQGPKLLIQFQNNGVVDDSQLPKDRFSAERLKGVDSTLKIQPAKLEDSAVYLCASSQGEDYGYTFGSGTRLTVV.

This chain uses TRBV5-1 with TRBJ2-1, with D maybe TRBD2 (5 bases). The germline CDR1 and CDR2 sequences are SGHRS and YFSETQ. The ends were cut back, 1 base at V and 2 bases at J, with 7 bases in the middle. This CDR3 comprises 14 residues. The CDR3 loop is CASSLTGTYNEQFF. CDR3 nucleotide sequence: TGCGCCAGCAGCTTGACGGGGACCTACAATGAGCAGTTCTTC.

J is TRBJ2-5 and V is TRBV5-1; 7 nucleotides match TRBD1. The germline V gene encodes CDR1 SGHRS and CDR2 YFSETQ. The CDR3 consists of 14 residues. V shed 7 bases, J shed 4 bases, and the junction held 10 bases outside the gene matches. This chain's CDR3 is CASGGQQVGETQYF. The DNA for the CDR3 is TGCGCCAGCGGGGGACAGCAGGTTGGAGAGACCCAGTACTTC.

The V and J genes are TRBV10-3 and TRBJ2-3; maybe TRBD1 (6 bases). CDR3 length: 13 residues. CDR1 is ENHRY, CDR2 SYGVKD, per germline. Trimming pared 9 bases from V and 5 bases from J, leaving 15 bases between. The CDR3 DNA reads TGTGCCATAGGACAGCTCCGTGGAGATACGCAGTATTTT. It specifies CAIGQLRGDTQYF.

A single count supports this clone. The rearrangement joins TRBV30 to TRBJ1-4; tentatively, D is TRBD1 (5 bases). Germline lookup yields CDR1 GTSNPN and CDR2 SVGIG (reference sequence). V was clipped by 5 bases and J by 3 bases, with 13 bases between them. The length of the CDR3 is 14 residues. As DNA, the CDR3 is TGTGCCTGGGGGTTCGGGGGGTCTAATGAAAAACTGTTTTTT. Encoded protein: CAWGFGGSNEKLFF.